These T cell receptor beta chains were read from a single sample in a study of shared clonotypes between healthy human individuals. Sequencing used immunoSEQ multiplex PCR; TCRdb keeps in-frame clones, though not all of them. The table lists some 800,000 clones, around 93% of them singletons. Sequencing input: naive CD8+ T cells sorted from blood. These receptors were obtained from a man aged 25-40 years in good health. Each CDR3 is given with its conserved first and last residue. A D gene is named only where the DNA matches it firmly. Clone size appears in some rows only: once, few, many, or a class for an expanded clone.

J gene: TRBJ1-5; V gene: TRBV28; clone size: -; D gene: -; CDR3 protein: CASSLYFSGTHFNQPQHF; CDR3 DNA: TGTGCCAGCAGTTTATACTTCTCCGGGACACACTTCAATCAGCCCCAGCATTTT
J gene: TRBJ2-1; V gene: TRBV9; clone size: -; D gene: -; CDR3 protein: CASSGAGTGLGNEQFF; CDR3 DNA: TGTGCCAGCAGCGGAGCCGGGACCGGCCTTGGCAATGAGCAGTTCTTC
J gene: TRBJ2-2; V gene: TRBV29-1; clone size: -; D gene: TRBD1; CDR3 protein: CSVEVPGGAGELFF; CDR3 DNA: TGCAGCGTTGAAGTGCCAGGGGGCGCCGGGGAGCTGTTTTTT
J gene: TRBJ2-7; V gene: TRBV28; clone size: -; D gene: -; CDR3 protein: CASSLRGRGDEQYF; CDR3 DNA: TGTGCCAGCAGTTTAAGGGGGCGCGGGGACGAGCAGTACTTC
J gene: TRBJ2-1; V gene: TRBV7-9; clone size: -; D gene: -; CDR3 protein: CASSFNRGSYNEQFF; CDR3 DNA: TGTGCCAGCAGCTTCAACCGGGGCTCCTACAATGAGCAGTTCTTC
J gene: TRBJ2-6; V gene: TRBV5-1; clone size: -; D gene: -; CDR3 protein: CASSLDNYSGANVLTF; CDR3 DNA: TGCGCCAGCAGCTTGGACAACTACTCTGGGGCCAACGTCCTGACTTTC
J gene: TRBJ2-1; V gene: TRBV15; clone size: -; D gene: -; CDR3 protein: CATRPAPNEQFF; CDR3 DNA: TGTGCCACCCGGCCAGCCCCCAATGAGCAGTTCTTC
J gene: TRBJ1-1; V gene: TRBV4-1; clone size: -; D gene: -; CDR3 protein: CASSLVVGTEAFF; CDR3 DNA: TGCGCCAGCAGCCTAGTTGTGGGGACTGAAGCTTTCTTT
J gene: TRBJ2-7; V gene: TRBV13; clone size: once; D gene: -; CDR3 protein: CASSSTQSGTGYEQYF; CDR3 DNA: TGTGCCAGCAGCTCCACCCAGTCCGGGACGGGCTACGAGCAGTACTTC
J gene: TRBJ2-2; V gene: TRBV4-1; clone size: -; D gene: TRBD2; CDR3 protein: CASSLGGGRGPAGELFF; CDR3 DNA: TGCGCCAGCAGCTTGGGCGGCGGGAGGGGTCCCGCCGGGGAGCTGTTTTTT
J gene: TRBJ1-2; V gene: TRBV11-2; clone size: -; D gene: TRBD1; CDR3 protein: CASSLDRVDGYTF; CDR3 DNA: TGTGCCAGCAGCTTGGACAGGGTGGATGGCTACACCTTC
J gene: TRBJ2-7; V gene: TRBV5-1; clone size: -; D gene: TRBD1; CDR3 protein: CASAVGTGYYEQYF; CDR3 DNA: TGCGCCAGCGCCGTGGGGACAGGGTACTACGAGCAGTACTTC
J gene: TRBJ2-7; V gene: TRBV6-5; clone size: -; D gene: TRBD2; CDR3 protein: CASSPPGGGPYEQYF; CDR3 DNA: TGTGCCAGCAGCCCCCCTGGGGGGGGACCCTACGAGCAGTACTTC
J gene: TRBJ2-1; V gene: TRBV18; clone size: -; D gene: -; CDR3 protein: CASSPRSGEQFF; CDR3 DNA: TGTGCCAGCTCACCCCGTTCCGGTGAGCAGTTCTTC
J gene: TRBJ2-1; V gene: TRBV5-1; clone size: -; D gene: TRBD1; CDR3 protein: CASRTGTEYNEQFF; CDR3 DNA: TGCGCCAGTCGCACCGGGACAGAATACAATGAGCAGTTCTTC
J gene: TRBJ2-2; V gene: TRBV7-6; clone size: -; D gene: TRBD2; CDR3 protein: CASSYQGLAGTTGELFF; CDR3 DNA: TGTGCCAGCAGCTATCAAGGACTAGCGGGAACCACCGGGGAGCTGTTTTTT
J gene: TRBJ2-7; V gene: TRBV14; clone size: -; D gene: -; CDR3 protein: CASSPRRGYEQYF; CDR3 DNA: TGTGCCAGCAGCCCCCGCAGGGGTTACGAGCAGTACTTC
J gene: TRBJ2-2; V gene: TRBV7-2; clone size: -; D gene: -; CDR3 protein: CASSSPRISANTGELFF; CDR3 DNA: TGTGCCAGCAGCTCCCCGCGGATTAGCGCCAACACCGGGGAGCTGTTTTTT
J gene: TRBJ2-7; V gene: TRBV27; clone size: -; D gene: TRBD1; CDR3 protein: CASSEGQGAREQYF; CDR3 DNA: TGTGCCAGCAGTGAGGGACAGGGGGCGCGCGAGCAGTACTTC
J gene: TRBJ2-7; V gene: TRBV9; clone size: -; D gene: TRBD1; CDR3 protein: CASSVVGQGEDEQYF; CDR3 DNA: TGTGCCAGCAGCGTAGTAGGACAGGGGGAAGACGAGCAGTACTTC
J gene: TRBJ2-2; V gene: TRBV19; clone size: once; D gene: -; CDR3 protein: CASSEMGYGSGELFF; CDR3 DNA: TGTGCCAGTAGTGAGATGGGGTATGGTTCCGGGGAGCTGTTTTTT
J gene: TRBJ2-7; V gene: TRBV6-5; clone size: -; D gene: TRBD2; CDR3 protein: CASSLGLASYEQYF; CDR3 DNA: TGTGCCAGCAGTTTGGGACTAGCGAGTTACGAGCAGTACTTC
J gene: TRBJ1-2; V gene: TRBV6-4; clone size: -; D gene: -; CDR3 protein: CASSDGDGYTF; CDR3 DNA: TGTGCCAGCAGTGACGGGGATGGCTACACCTTC
J gene: TRBJ2-3; V gene: TRBV7-3; clone size: -; D gene: -; CDR3 protein: CASSSPSTDTQYF; CDR3 DNA: TGTGCCAGCAGCTCCCCAAGCACAGATACGCAGTATTTT
J gene: TRBJ1-5; V gene: TRBV7-9; clone size: -; D gene: -; CDR3 protein: CASSSHRERDQPQHF; CDR3 DNA: TGTGCCAGCAGCTCGCACAGGGAACGGGATCAGCCCCAGCATTTT
J gene: TRBJ1-3; V gene: TRBV7-6; clone size: -; D gene: -; CDR3 protein: CASSLSSPGAKYSGNTIYF; CDR3 DNA: TGTGCCAGCAGCTTATCTTCACCAGGGGCGAAATACTCTGGAAACACCATATATTTT
J gene: TRBJ2-1; V gene: TRBV6-6; clone size: -; D gene: -; CDR3 protein: CASSYVRGNEQFF; CDR3 DNA: TGTGCCAGCAGTTACGTCAGGGGCAATGAGCAGTTCTTC
J gene: TRBJ2-2; V gene: TRBV5-1; clone size: -; D gene: TRBD2; CDR3 protein: CASSLVTSGVNTGELFF; CDR3 DNA: TGCGCCAGCAGCCTCGTCACTAGCGGGGTTAACACCGGGGAGCTGTTTTTT
J gene: TRBJ1-4; V gene: TRBV11-2; clone size: -; D gene: -; CDR3 protein: CASSLVGAAGMELEKLFF; CDR3 DNA: TGTGCCAGCAGCTTAGTTGGCGCGGCGGGGATGGAACTTGAAAAACTGTTTTTT
J gene: TRBJ2-1; V gene: TRBV7-9; clone size: -; D gene: -; CDR3 protein: CASSLVGGPYNEQFF; CDR3 DNA: TGTGCCAGCAGCTTAGTAGGAGGGCCCTACAATGAGCAGTTCTTC